The 16 T cell receptor beta chains listed next were all sequenced from one sample in a study of T-cell reconstitution after alpha-beta-depleted transplantation in children (dated by TCRdb to 2016 to 2017). What this sample's treatment or condition label stands for: allogeneic hematopoietic cell transplantation with graft depleted of TCRalphabeta T cells and CD19 B cells. The library was obtained by PCR. TCRdb records Illumina HiSeq 2500 as the sequencer. TCR library preparation used molecular barcoding, with unique molecular identifiers applied to normalize quantification of the TCRbeta repertoire. TCRdb itself trimmed the public reads at Q25 with fastp, ran MiXCR and retained productive beta chains. When rows share a CDR3 protein, they turn into one entry using the most common DNA and genes. For this sample there are about 610,000 distinct CDR3 sequences; 27% appear just once. The ten top clones hold about 35% of the sample.

This material consisted of PBMCs, taken before TCRalphabeta/CD19-depleted stem cell transplant. Receptors were obtained from a boy under three years old with Wiskott-Aldrich syndrome, due to receive a stem cell transplant.

The chain combines TRBV15 with TRBJ2-7; weak D call: TRBD2 (7 bases). The CDR3 is made up of 18 amino acids. CDR1 is LNHNV, CDR2 YYDKDF, per germline (reference sequence). V was cut by 0 bases and J by 7 bases, with 25 bases left in between. The CDR3 region is CATSRDRLGWGGPLEQYF. DNA of the CDR3: TGTGCCACCAGCAGAGATCGCCTTGGATGGGGGGGCCCGTTGGAGCAGTACTTC.

The V and J genes are TRBV30 and TRBJ1-5; the D is unclear. Deletions cut 0 bases from V and 3 bases from J, with 6 bases between. Germline-derived CDR1 and CDR2 are GTSNPN and SVGIG (reference sequence). This CDR3 is 13 amino acids long. The CDR3 protein is CAWSVASNQPQHF. DNA of the CDR3: TGTGCCTGGAGTGTCGCTTCCAATCAGCCCCAGCATTTT.

This clonotype was seen a few times. The V call is TRBV7-8, the J call TRBJ2-1, with D unclear. Germline lookup yields CDR1 SGHVS and CDR2 FQNEAQ. Trimming stripped 3 bases from V and 0 bases from J, with 12 bases between. The CDR3 runs to 16 residues. The CDR3 DNA follows: TGTGCCAGCAGCTTTTCGGATACAGACTCCTACAATGAGCAGTTCTTC. Protein product: CASSFSDTDSYNEQFF.

This clonotype appeared a few times. This chain uses TRBV20-1 with TRBJ2-7, with D tentatively TRBD1 (6 bases). Trimming removed 0 bases at V and 5 bases at J, with 11 bases between. This CDR3 contains 13 residues. The germline V gene encodes CDR1 DFQATT and CDR2 SNEGSKA (reference sequence). For the CDR3, the DNA is TGCAGTGCTAGAGATAGGGGGACCAACGAGCAGTACTTC. This codes for CSARDRGTNEQYF.

This rearrangement joins TRBV7-8 to TRBJ2-1; 15 nucleotides line up with TRBD2. The germline V gene encodes CDR1 SGHVS and CDR2 FQNEAQ. Trimming cost V 5 bases and J 0 bases; bases outside gene matches: 5. The CDR3 covers 18 residues. The CDR3 protein is CASSLGTSGRYSYNEQFF. The CDR3 bases are TGTGCCAGCAGCCTAGGGACTAGCGGGAGGTACTCCTACAATGAGCAGTTCTTC.

This clonotype appeared a few times. The chain recombines TRBV20-1 with TRBJ2-1, with 10 nucleotides matching TRBD2. V lost 2 bases to trimming and J lost 5 bases; unmatched junction nucleotides: 12. The germline gives CDR1 DFQATT, CDR2 SNEGSKA (reference sequence). The CDR3 length is 17 residues. The CDR3 is CSARSAGGPVRHNEQFF. For the CDR3, the DNA is TGCAGTGCTAGATCAGCGGGAGGGCCTGTTCGCCACAATGAGCAGTTCTTC.

This clonotype was found a few times. The chain combines TRBV20-1 with TRBJ2-4, with 8 nucleotides matching TRBD2. CDR1 DFQATT and CDR2 SNEGSKA come from the germline V gene (reference sequence). The CDR3 covers 15 residues. V was pared by 2 bases and J by 8 bases, with 11 bases of the junction left unmatched. CDR3 region: CSARILREGLDIQYF. CDR3 nucleotide sequence: TGCAGTGCTAGAATACTACGGGAGGGCCTGGACATTCAGTACTTC.

The chain couples TRBV20-1 to TRBJ2-1; D remains unclear. V shed 0 bases and J shed 8 bases, with 11 bases lying between them. Germline assignment: CDR1 DFQATT and CDR2 SNEGSKA (reference sequence). This CDR3 has 13 amino acids. The CDR3 bases are TGCAGTGCTAGAGACCCCTGGTCAGATGAGCAGTTCTTC. Its translation: CSARDPWSDEQFF.

V and J are TRBV19 and TRBJ2-2; 11 nucleotides line up with TRBD2. The CDR3 totals 15 residues. CDR1 is LNHDA and CDR2 is SQIVND in the germline V gene (reference sequence). The DNA for the CDR3 is TGTGGCGGGACTAGCGGACTTTCTCTCGGCGGGGAGCTGTTTTTT. This gives the protein CGGTSGLSLGGELFF. Looking up the rest from reference TRBV19 and TRBJ2-2 gives the full variable domain: DGGITQSPKYLFRKEGQNVTLSCEQNLNHDAMYWYRQDPGQGLRLIYYSQIVNDFQKGDIAEGYSVSREKKESFPLTVTSAQKNPTAFYLCGGTSGLSLGGELFFGEGSRLTVL.

The V and J genes are TRBV7-2 and TRBJ2-3; 7 nucleotides align to TRBD2. V lost 5 bases, J lost 5 bases, and 10 bases stayed unmatched. CDR1 is SGHTA, CDR2 FQGNSA, per germline. This CDR3 is 15 amino acids long. The CDR3 nucleotides read TGTGCCAGCAGCCTTGGACTAGTAGAAGGAGATACGCAGTATTTT. It encodes CASSLGLVEGDTQYF.

The chain combines TRBV20-1 with TRBJ1-5; D unresolved. Germline CDR1 and CDR2: DFQATT and SNEGSKA (reference sequence). This CDR3 spans 12 amino acids. V was cut by 5 bases and J by 4 bases, with 9 bases left in between. This CDR3 reads CSAPRGNQPQHF. CDR3 in DNA: TGCAGTGCTCCTCGTGGGAATCAGCCCCAGCATTTT.

This clonotype was recorded only once. The gene calls are TRBV7-2 and TRBJ2-1, with 10 bases identical to TRBD2. V lost 4 bases to trimming and J lost 1 base; unmatched junction nucleotides: 4. Germline assignment: CDR1 SGHTA and CDR2 FQGNSA. The CDR3 contains 16 residues. Here the CDR3 reads CASSSSGRKSYNEQFF. CDR3 in DNA: TGTGCCAGCAGCTCTAGCGGGAGAAAGTCCTACAATGAGCAGTTCTTC.

In nucleotides, the CDR3 is TGTGCCAGCAGCTTGTTTGAAGAGACCCAGTACTTC. Translated: CASSLFEETQYF. The chain recombines TRBV7-9 with TRBJ2-5; D remains ambiguous. CDR3 length: 12 residues. Trimming took 3 bases from V and 3 from J, leaving 5 bases between them. The germline CDR1 and CDR2 sequences are SEHNR and FQNEAQ (reference sequence).

The V gene is TRBV20-1, the J gene TRBJ2-5, with TRBD1 matching 9 bases. The CDR3 has 17 residues. Germline assignment: CDR1 DFQATT and CDR2 SNEGSKA (reference sequence). V lost 6 bases, J lost 3 bases, and 17 bases stayed unmatched. The CDR3 sequence: CSAIRDRVMPWEETQYF. The DNA for the CDR3 is TGCAGTGCAATCCGGGACAGGGTTATGCCATGGGAAGAGACCCAGTACTTC.

The chain combines TRBV10-3 with TRBJ2-3; D is ambiguous. The CDR3 runs to 14 residues. Between the trimmed V and J ends, which lost 1 base and 4 bases, there was a span of 9 bases. The germline V gene encodes CDR1 ENHRY and CDR2 SYGVKD. CDR3 in DNA: TGTGCCATCAGTGAGTTAGCAGCTTCAGATACGCAGTATTTT. It translates to CAISELAASDTQYF.

This clonotype was recorded a few times. The chain has TRBV12-3 or TRBV12-4 and TRBJ1-6; D is unresolved. The CDR3 spans 11 residues. Trimming pared 1 base from V and 16 bases from J, leaving 8 bases between. CDR3 nucleotide sequence: TGTGCCAGCAGTTTAGGGCAACGACTCCACTTT. It yields the protein CASSLGQRLHF.